The clone carrying this T cell receptor beta chain occurred once. Germline values: CDR1 SGHRS, CDR2 YFSETQ. V lost 7 bases, J lost 7 bases, and 18 bases lay in between. This CDR3 contains 14 residues. This sample is part of a study of blood T cell repertoires in COVID-19. Assay used: immunoSEQ multiplex PCR; TCRdb lists only in-frame clones, some missing. Here the sample spans 90,000 to 100,000 clones, 55% to 80% being singletons. This TCR derives from a woman aged 55-70 years in a cohort sampled during active or convalescent COVID-19. The chain joins TRBV5-1 to TRBJ2-1, with D perhaps matching TRBD2 (7 bases). Sequences were obtained from peripheral blood. The CDR3 DNA reads TGCGCCAGCGGCGTGGGGGGGCCGGGAAATGAGCAGTTCTTC. This codes for CASGVGGPGNEQFF.